This is a list of T cell receptor beta chains from one sample in a study of T cells in Graves' hyperthyroidism and ophthalmopathy. TCRdb called the multiplex PCR reads again in MiXCR, with one record for every CDR3 protein. Of around 500,000 distinct CDR3 sequences in the sample, 20% to 25% were seen once. The specimen was blood. All receptors derive from a woman in her 70s with Graves' ophthalmopathy. CDR3s include the opening cysteine and the closing phenylalanine or tryptophan.

CDR3: CASSPTAADTQYF
J: TRBJ2-3
V: TRBV11-1

CDR3: CSVNSGSEQYF
J: TRBJ2-7
V: TRBV29-1

CDR3: CASSFPGPEAFF
J: TRBJ1-1
V: TRBV5-1

CDR3: CSALPIVGTGSGNTIYF
J: TRBJ1-3
V: TRBV20-1

CDR3: CASGPGGRGKNIQYF
J: TRBJ2-4
V: TRBV3-1

CDR3: CASSQWGETQYF
J: TRBJ2-5
V: TRBV12-3/TRBV12-4

CDR3: CASSGRAADTQYF
J: TRBJ2-3
V: TRBV27

CDR3: CASSQEDRGLYTQYF
J: TRBJ2-3
V: TRBV12-3/TRBV12-4

CDR3: CASKQGRRVNEQYF
J: TRBJ2-7
V: TRBV12-3/TRBV12-4

CDR3: CASTLRGLAEETQYF
J: TRBJ2-5
V: TRBV3-1

CDR3: CASSYSKTFEQYF
J: TRBJ2-7
V: TRBV6-9